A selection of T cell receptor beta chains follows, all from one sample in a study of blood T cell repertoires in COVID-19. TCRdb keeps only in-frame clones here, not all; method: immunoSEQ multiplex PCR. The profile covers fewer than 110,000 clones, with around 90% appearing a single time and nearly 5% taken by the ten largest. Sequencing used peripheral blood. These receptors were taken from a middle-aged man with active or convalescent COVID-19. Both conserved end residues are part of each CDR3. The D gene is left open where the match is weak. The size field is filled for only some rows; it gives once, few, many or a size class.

CASSPGFGDTQYF | TGTGCCAGTAGTCCCGGGTTCGGAGATACGCAGTATTTT | TRBJ2-3 | . | 13 | . | TRBV19
CAWSPWTANYGYTF | TGTGCCTGGAGTCCCTGGACAGCTAACTATGGCTACACCTTC | TRBJ1-2 | . | 14 | . | TRBV30
CASRRSGTGSSPLHF | TGTGCCAGCAGGAGGTCCGGGACAGGGAGCTCACCCCTCCACTTT | TRBJ1-6 | TRBD1 | 15 | . | TRBV7-9
CASSQDPGVGQPQHF | TGTGCCAGCAGCCAAGATCCAGGGGTGGGGCAGCCCCAGCATTTT | TRBJ1-5 | . | 15 | . | TRBV4-2
CASSPGQGDGYTF | TGTGCCAGCAGTCCAGGACAGGGCGATGGCTACACCTTC | TRBJ1-2 | TRBD1 | 13 | . | TRBV28
CASNGQGNYNEQFF | TGTGCCAGCAATGGGCAGGGAAACTACAATGAGCAGTTCTTC | TRBJ2-1 | . | 14 | . | TRBV6-4
CASSSGQGRQETQYF | TGTGCCAGCAGTTCCGGACAGGGTCGGCAAGAGACCCAGTACTTC | TRBJ2-5 | TRBD1 | 15 | . | TRBV6-5
CAWLVQGATGELFF | TGTGCCTGGCTTGTTCAGGGGGCGACCGGGGAGCTGTTTTTT | TRBJ2-2 | TRBD1 | 14 | . | TRBV30
CAIRGDSYNQPQHF | TGTGCCATCAGGGGGGACAGTTACAATCAGCCCCAGCATTTT | TRBJ1-5 | TRBD1 | 14 | . | TRBV10-3
CASSQDRGEKLFF | TGCGCCAGCAGCCAAGATAGAGGGGAAAAACTGTTTTTT | TRBJ1-4 | . | 13 | . | TRBV4-3
CASSGTGTVLYGYTF | TGTGCCAGCAGTGGTACCGGGACTGTTCTCTATGGCTACACCTTC | TRBJ1-2 | . | 15 | . | TRBV28
CSALAKDLTDTQYF | TGCAGCGCCCTCGCAAAGGACTTAACAGATACGCAGTATTTT | TRBJ2-3 | . | 14 | . | TRBV29-1
CASSLGPTSLGTGELFF | TGTGCCAGCAGCTTAGGTCCCACTAGCTTGGGCACCGGGGAGCTGTTTTTT | TRBJ2-2 | . | 17 | . | TRBV7-6
CASSLGRVGRVSTDTQYF | TGTGCCAGCAGCTTAGGGCGCGTGGGCAGAGTCAGCACAGATACGCAGTATTTT | TRBJ2-3 | . | 18 | . | TRBV7-8
CASSLGGRGYQPQHF | TGTGCCAGCAGTTTAGGGGGCCGTGGTTATCAGCCCCAGCATTTT | TRBJ1-5 | . | 15 | once | TRBV28
CASSTGYEQYF | TGTGCCAGCAGTACGGGCTACGAGCAGTACTTC | TRBJ2-7 | . | 11 | . | TRBV12-3/TRBV12-4
CASSFEALGSNQPQHF | TGCGCCAGCAGCTTTGAGGCTTTAGGAAGCAATCAGCCCCAGCATTTT | TRBJ1-5 | . | 16 | . | TRBV5-1
CASSYSMSSYNSPLHF | TGTGCCAGCAGTTACTCCATGAGCTCCTATAATTCACCCCTCCACTTT | TRBJ1-6 | . | 16 | few | TRBV6-5
CAWSTDRVVRGYTF | TGTGCCTGGAGTACTGACAGGGTGGTCAGAGGCTACACCTTC | TRBJ1-2 | TRBD1 | 14 | . | TRBV30
CASSGLAGSSYNEQFF | TGTGCCAGCTCTGGACTAGCGGGGAGCTCCTACAATGAGCAGTTCTTC | TRBJ2-1 | TRBD2 | 16 | few | TRBV18
CASSPGTGFNYEQYF | TGTGCCAGCAGTCCAGGAACAGGGTTTAACTACGAGCAGTACTTC | TRBJ2-7 | . | 15 | . | TRBV6-6